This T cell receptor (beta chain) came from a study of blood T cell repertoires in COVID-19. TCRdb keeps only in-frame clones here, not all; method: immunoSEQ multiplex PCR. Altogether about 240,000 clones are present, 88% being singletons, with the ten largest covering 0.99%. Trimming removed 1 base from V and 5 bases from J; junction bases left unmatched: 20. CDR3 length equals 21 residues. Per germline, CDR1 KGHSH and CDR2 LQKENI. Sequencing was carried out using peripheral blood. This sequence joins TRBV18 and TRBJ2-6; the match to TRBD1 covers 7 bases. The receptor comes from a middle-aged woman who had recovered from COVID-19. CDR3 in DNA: TGTGCCAGCTCACCACGGATGTCCGCGGCAGGGGGTAATTTTAGGGCCAACGTCCTGACTTTC. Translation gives CASSPRMSAAGGNFRANVLTF.